A selection of T cell receptor beta chains follows, all from one sample in a study of T cell responses to AZD1222 COVID-19 vaccine. The data were produced by immunoSEQ multiplex PCR, yet TCRdb's version contains in-frame clones alone and is incomplete. The table lists 90,000 to 100,000 clones, about 90% of them singletons. This sample comprised peripheral blood, obtained on day 0 of AZD1222 vaccination. The receptors here all came from an adult in good health. The CDR3 runs from the conserved cysteine through the conserved F or W. A D gene is named only where the DNA matches it firmly. The size field is filled for only some rows; it gives once, few, many or a size class.

CDR3 length	J gene	clone size	V gene	D gene	CDR3 DNA	CDR3 protein
16	TRBJ2-2	NA	TRBV23-1	NA	TGCGCCAGCAGTCTCACAGGGAACCCCCCACCCGGGGAGCTGTTTTTT	CASSLTGNPPPGELFF
16	TRBJ2-5	NA	TRBV9	TRBD2	TGTGCCAGCAGCTCGCGGACTAGCGGGGGTCAAGAGACCCAGTACTTC	CASSSRTSGGQETQYF
17	TRBJ2-2	few	TRBV13	TRBD1	TGTGCCAGCAGCTCCCTAGGGGGCAGACTGGGCACCGGGGAGCTGTTTTTT	CASSSLGGRLGTGELFF
13	TRBJ2-7	NA	TRBV25-1	NA	TGTGCCAGCAGTGAAACCCCCGACGGGCGGCAGTACTTC	CASSETPDGRQYF
19	TRBJ1-5	once	TRBV12-5	TRBD1	TGTGCTAGTGGTTTGGTAGTTGGACAGGGGGCGTTACTTAGTCAGCCCCAGCATTTT	CASGLVVGQGALLSQPQHF
16	TRBJ1-4	NA	TRBV5-4	NA	TGTGCCAGCAGCCCTGTGCAACCGGGGGCCAGTGAAAAACTGTTTTTT	CASSPVQPGASEKLFF
15	TRBJ2-1	NA	TRBV19	TRBD2	TGTGCCAGTACCTTGATAGCGGGAGTCGGCAATGAGCAGTTCTTC	CASTLIAGVGNEQFF
14	TRBJ1-6	NA	TRBV7-8	NA	TGTGCCAGCAGCCCGCGTCCAGGGAATTCACCCCTCCACTTT	CASSPRPGNSPLHF
13	TRBJ1-1	NA	TRBV5-6	NA	TGTGCCAGCAGCTTCCGGGGGCCCACTGAAGCTTTCTTT	CASSFRGPTEAFF
12	TRBJ2-4	NA	TRBV12-3/TRBV12-4	NA	TGTGCCAGCAGTCTTAAATCTGACATTCAGTACTTC	CASSLKSDIQYF
16	TRBJ2-2	once	TRBV24-1	TRBD1	TGTGCCACCAGTGATCCTGGACAGGGGAACACCGGGGAGCTGTTTTTT	CATSDPGQGNTGELFF
16	TRBJ1-4	NA	TRBV7-2	NA	TGTGCCAGCAGCCTCTTTACAGGGCGCTTCACCGAAAAACTGTTTTTT	CASSLFTGRFTEKLFF
14	TRBJ2-1	NA	TRBV11-2	NA	TGTGCCAGCAGCTTAGTTCGCCCTGACAATGAGCAGTTCTTC	CASSLVRPDNEQFF